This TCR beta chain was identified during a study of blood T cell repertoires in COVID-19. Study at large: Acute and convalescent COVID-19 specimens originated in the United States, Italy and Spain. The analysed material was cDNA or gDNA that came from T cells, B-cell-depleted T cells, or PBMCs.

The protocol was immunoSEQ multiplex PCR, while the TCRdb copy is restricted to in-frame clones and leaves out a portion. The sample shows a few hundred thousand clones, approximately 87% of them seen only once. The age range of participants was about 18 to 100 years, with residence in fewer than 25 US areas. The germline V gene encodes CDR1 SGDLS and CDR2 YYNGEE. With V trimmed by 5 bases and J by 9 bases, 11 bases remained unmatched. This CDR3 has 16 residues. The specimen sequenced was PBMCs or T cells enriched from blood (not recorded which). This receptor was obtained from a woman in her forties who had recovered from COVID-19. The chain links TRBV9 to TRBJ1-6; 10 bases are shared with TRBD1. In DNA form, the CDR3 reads TGTGCCAGCAGTCTTAGGGGGGACAGGGGTTTTTCACCCCTCCACTTT. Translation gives CASSLRGDRGFSPLHF.